This T cell receptor (beta chain) was identified during a study of blood T cells in healthy people across ages. This clonotype was seen more than once but under ten times. This may stem from a read error, because a much larger clone lies one nucleotide away. Primers used in a second PCR of roughly 6 to 11 cycles were a sample-barcoded 5' primer and a J-beta primer mix. TCRdb passed the 5' RACE reads through MiXCR, listing each CDR3 protein once. The sample has over 600,000 distinct CDR3 sequences, 40% to 50% seen once. V dropped 5 bases and J dropped 3; count of bases not matched to a gene: 7. Per the germline V gene, CDR1 is SGHRS and CDR2 is YFSETQ. This CDR3 has 15 residues.

Sequenced sample: blood. The chain recombines TRBV5-1 with TRBJ2-1; 8 bases match TRBD2. This sequence was found in an elderly man in good health. This CDR3 reads CASRIGREVYNEQFF. CDR3 bases: TGCGCCAGCAGGATCGGGCGGGAGGTCTACAATGAGCAGTTCTTC.